The clone carrying this T cell receptor beta chain has more than one count but fewer than ten. Trimming took 4 bases from V and 3 from J; bases not matched to a gene: 12. The germline V gene has CDR1 SGHNT and CDR2 YYREEE (reference sequence). This CDR3 region has 16 residues. Patients at the Seattle site were enrolled during active infection and followed longitudinally. The data were obtained in a study of blood T cell repertoires in COVID-19. Turning to the study itself: Sites across the United States, Italy and Spain contributed samples from acute and convalescent COVID-19. PBMCs, B-cell-depleted T cells, or T cells were the source of the cDNA or gDNA that made up the material.

Under the authors' procedure: Quantification of nucleated cells was approximated via reference gene primer amplification. Data came from immunoSEQ multiplex PCR; TCRdb stores just in-frame clones and leaves some out. That table is the source of V, J and clone size, and D and trimming were worked out from the DNA. The data hold fewer than 350,000 clones, with 86% observed a single time. J is TRBJ2-7 and V is TRBV5-4, with 8 positions matching TRBD2. This TCR came from a woman in her seventies with COVID-19, enrolled during active disease. Sequencing input: peripheral blood. CDR3 DNA: TGTGCCAGCAGCCCGGGGGGGGCCGCTAAGTACTACGAGCAGTACTTC. It codes for CASSPGGAAKYYEQYF.